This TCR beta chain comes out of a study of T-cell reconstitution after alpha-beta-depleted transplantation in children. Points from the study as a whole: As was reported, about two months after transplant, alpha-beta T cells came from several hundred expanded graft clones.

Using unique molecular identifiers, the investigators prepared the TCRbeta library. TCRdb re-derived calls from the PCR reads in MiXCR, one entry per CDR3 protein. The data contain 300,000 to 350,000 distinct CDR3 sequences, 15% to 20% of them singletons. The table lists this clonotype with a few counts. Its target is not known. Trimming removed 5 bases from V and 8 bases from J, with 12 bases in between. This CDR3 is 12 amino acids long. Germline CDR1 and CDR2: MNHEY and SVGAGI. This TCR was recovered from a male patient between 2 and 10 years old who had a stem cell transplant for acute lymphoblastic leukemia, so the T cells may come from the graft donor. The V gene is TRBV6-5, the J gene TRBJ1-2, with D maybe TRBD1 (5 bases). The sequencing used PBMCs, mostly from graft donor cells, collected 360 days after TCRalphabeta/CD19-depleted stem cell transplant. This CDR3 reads CASSRGAGGYTF. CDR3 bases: TGTGCCAGCAGTCGCGGGGCTGGAGGCTACACCTTC.